This passage covers 27 T cell receptor beta chains from one sample sequenced in a study of T cells in Graves' hyperthyroidism and ophthalmopathy. Researchers took RNA transcripts and amplified the TCR beta CDR3 regions from them. HTBI primers were the set used in a first-round RT-PCR of the TCR CDR3. TCRdb itself ran the multiplex PCR reads through MiXCR, one entry per CDR3 protein. The sample holds roughly 350,000 distinct CDR3 sequences, around 13% seen once. Sequencing input: blood. The source of these receptors is a woman in her 30s with Graves' ophthalmopathy.

This clonotype was detected many times. The V call is TRBV11-3, the J call TRBJ2-7; D is ambiguous. V lost 3 bases and J lost 2, with 8 bases in between. Germline V CDR1 and CDR2: SGHNT, YENEEA. There are 13 residues in the CDR3. CDR3 nucleotide sequence: TGTGCCAGCAGCTTTGGGGTAACCTACGAGCAGTACTTC. This encodes CASSFGVTYEQYF.

This clonotype was seen a handful of times. The rearrangement uses TRBV7-2 and TRBJ1-4, with D perhaps TRBD1 (5 bases). This CDR3 has 16 amino acids. Between the trimmed V and J ends, which lost 5 bases and 3 bases, there was a span of 16 bases. Germline CDR1 is SGHTA and CDR2 is FQGNSA. This chain's CDR3 is CASSPGAGFSNEKLFF. The CDR3 region has the DNA TGTGCCAGCAGCCCCGGGGCAGGGTTTTCTAATGAAAAACTGTTTTTT.

V usage is TRBV7-2 and J usage is TRBJ2-2; possibly TRBD1 for D (6 bases). V lost 0 bases and J 4 bases, leaving 9 bases between the germline ends. In germline, CDR1 is SGHTA, CDR2 FQGNSA. CDR3 length equals 15 residues. CDR3 loop: CASSLAGARTGELFF. CDR3 bases: TGTGCCAGCAGCTTAGCGGGGGCTCGCACCGGGGAGCTGTTTTTT.

This clonotype was observed a handful of times. This may stem from a read error, because a much larger clone lies one nucleotide away. This chain links TRBV3-1 with TRBJ2-1; 11 nucleotides match TRBD2. The CDR3 length is 16 residues. Germline CDR1 reads LGHDT; CDR2 reads YNNKEL (reference sequence). Trimming took 1 base from V and 5 from J; bases not matched to a gene: 4. CDR3: CASSQGRLAGNNEQFF. CDR3 DNA: TGTGCCAGCAGCCAAGGACGACTAGCGGGAAACAATGAGCAGTTCTTC.

CDR3 amino acids: CASSFPLDSTEGETQYF. In DNA, the CDR3 is TGCGCCAGCAGTTTCCCTTTAGACAGTACCGAGGGTGAGACCCAGTACTTC. This rearrangement joins TRBV10-2 to TRBJ2-5; the D call may be TRBD1 or TRBD2 (5 bases each). The CDR3 is 17 amino acids. V was shortened by 5 bases and J by 5 bases, with 24 bases between the two germline ends. Germline loops: CDR1 WSHSY, CDR2 SAAADI.

This clonotype was detected ten times or more. This sequence joins TRBV27 and TRBJ1-2; unclear D gene. The germline gives CDR1 MNHEY, CDR2 SMNVEV (reference sequence). V was cut by 1 base and J by 4 bases, with 16 bases left in between. This CDR3 contains 16 residues. The CDR3 reads CASSLLSPASGYGYTF. CDR3 DNA sequence: TGTGCCAGCAGTTTATTGTCCCCTGCATCAGGCTATGGCTACACCTTC.

This clonotype was seen at least ten times. The CDR3 sequence is CASRPRGRGDAGELFF. The CDR3 DNA is TGTGCCAGCAGACCCAGGGGGCGCGGGGACGCCGGGGAGCTGTTTTTT. The chain uses TRBV28 and TRBJ2-2; 8 bases are a match to TRBD1. After removal of 6 bases from V and 6 bases from J, the junction contained 12 bases not matched to a gene. CDR3 length equals 16 residues. From germline, CDR1 is MDHEN and CDR2 SYDVKM.

This clonotype occurred many times. The chain couples TRBV28 to TRBJ1-1; unclear D gene. This CDR3 is built from 15 residues. Trimming shortened V by 6 bases and J by 4 bases, and 18 bases separated the two germline ends. Germline CDR1 and CDR2: MDHEN and SYDVKM. CDR3 sequence: CASSPYSPAGTEAFF. The CDR3 nucleotides are TGTGCCAGCAGCCCTTATTCACCTGCGGGCACTGAAGCTTTCTTT.

This clonotype was detected many times. V and J are TRBV10-3 and TRBJ2-5; D is possibly TRBD1 (6 bases). Germline-derived CDR1 and CDR2 are ENHRY and SYGVKD. This CDR3 is 16 amino acids long. The V end was cut by 4 bases, the J end by 5 bases, with 20 bases between. CDR3 loop: CAISVLGHRRRETQYF. DNA of the CDR3: TGTGCCATCAGTGTCCTGGGACACAGGAGGCGGGAGACCCAGTACTTC.

Ten or more counts support this clonotype. The CDR3 reads CASSLSAAALTDTQYF. In nucleotides, the CDR3 is TGTGCCAGCAGTTTATCGGCTGCTGCCCTCACAGATACGCAGTATTTT. The chain links TRBV28 to TRBJ2-3, with D uncertain. The germline V and J ends were trimmed by 1 base and 2 bases, with 13 bases remaining between them. The germline V gene has CDR1 MDHEN and CDR2 SYDVKM. CDR3 length: 16 residues.

This clonotype was seen many times. This chain links TRBV7-3 with TRBJ2-2; perhaps TRBD1 as D (7 bases). The V and J ends lost 5 bases and 4 bases respectively, with 14 bases between them. Germline CDR1 and CDR2: SGHTA and FQGTGA. This CDR3 has 15 residues. This chain's CDR3 is CASSEGGGRTGELFF. Written as DNA, the CDR3 is TGTGCCAGCAGCGAAGGAGGGGGCCGCACCGGGGAGCTGTTTTTT.

This clonotype turned up a few times. The chain employs TRBV19 and TRBJ1-5, with no clear D. In germline, CDR1 is LNHDA, CDR2 SQIVND (reference sequence). The V gene lost 2 bases and the J gene lost 0 bases, with 11 bases spanning the gap. CDR3 length equals 16 residues. The CDR3 protein is CASSIRTVYSNQPQHF. CDR3 DNA: TGTGCCAGTAGTATAAGGACGGTTTATAGCAATCAGCCCCAGCATTTT.

This clonotype was seen repeatedly, ten times or more. The chain uses TRBV2 and TRBJ2-7; D may correspond to TRBD1 or TRBD2 (5 bases each). This CDR3 spans 13 amino acids. Germline V gene lookup returns CDR1 SNHLY and CDR2 FYNNEI. V was shortened by 9 bases and J by 1 base, with 13 bases between the two germline ends. CDR3 sequence reads: CASKPGPSYEQYF. In DNA form, the CDR3 reads TGTGCCAGTAAGCCGGGACCTTCCTACGAGCAGTACTTC.

This chain joins TRBV5-8 and TRBJ2-3; TRBD2 aligns across 8 bases. Germline V gives CDR1 SGHTS, CDR2 YDEGEE. This CDR3 spans 15 amino acids. The J segment lost 5 bases and the V segment lost 0 bases, leaving 5 bases of the junction unmatched. CDR3 protein: CASSLDQRGLDTQYF. The CDR3 DNA follows: TGTGCCAGCAGCTTGGATCAGCGGGGGTTAGATACGCAGTATTTT. The variable domain in full, with the rest retrieved from reference TRBV5-8 and TRBJ2-3, is EAGVTQSPTHLIKTRGQQATLRCSPISGHTSVYWYQQALGLGLQFLLWYDEGEERNRGNFPPRFSGRQFPNYSSELNVNALELEDSALYLCASSLDQRGLDTQYFGPGTRLTVL.

This clonotype was counted at least ten times. V gene TRBV30 combines with J gene TRBJ1-6, with D unresolved. V dropped 4 bases and J dropped 7 bases, with 8 bases sitting between them. Germline CDR1 and CDR2: GTSNPN and SVGIG (reference sequence). This CDR3 region has 12 residues. In DNA, the CDR3 is TGTGCCTGGAACCGTGCGAATTCACCCCTCCACTTT. This translates into CAWNRANSPLHF.

The sample holds many counts of this clonotype. The chain couples TRBV9 to TRBJ1-3; TRBD1 might be the D (6 bases). This CDR3 region has 17 residues. V was clipped by 2 bases and J by 2 bases, with 17 bases between them. Germline values: CDR1 SGDLS, CDR2 YYNGEE. The CDR3 loop is CASSVGDTGWAGNTIYF. The CDR3 bases are TGTGCCAGCAGCGTGGGGGACACCGGATGGGCTGGAAACACCATATATTTT. Full variable domain (rest looked up from reference TRBV9 and TRBJ1-3): DSGVTQTPKHLITATGQRVTLRCSPRSGDLSVYWYQQSLDQGLQFLIQYYNGEERAKGNILERFSAQQFPDLHSELNLSSLELGDSALYFCASSVGDTGWAGNTIYFGEGSWLTVV.

The table lists this clonotype with many counts. The rearrangement links TRBV4-2 to TRBJ2-5, with D hard to call. V lost 2 bases, J lost 0 bases, and 10 bases lay in between. From germline, CDR1 is LGHNA and CDR2 YNFKEQ. CDR3 size: 15 residues. CDR3: CASSQTQGHQETQYF. CDR3 DNA sequence: TGTGCCAGCAGCCAAACCCAAGGCCACCAAGAGACCCAGTACTTC.

This clonotype was observed many times. The chain has TRBV7-2 and TRBJ2-5; TRBD2 agrees at 9 bases. CDR1 is SGHTA, CDR2 FQGNSA, per germline. With 1 base clipped from V and 4 bases from J, the junction kept 13 bases outside the gene matches. The CDR3 is 18 residues long. The CDR3 region has the DNA TGTGCCAGCAGCTTAGGCCTTAGCGGGGGAGGGGGGGGAGAGACCCAGTACTTC. Protein: CASSLGLSGGGGGETQYF.

Many counts were recorded for this clonotype. The chain has TRBV30 and TRBJ1-2; D not resolved. Germline V gene sequence: CDR1 GTSNPN, CDR2 SVGIG (reference sequence). The V end lost 1 base, the J end lost 8 bases, and 20 bases lay between the germline ends. This CDR3 has 15 amino acids. CDR3 in DNA: TGTGCCTGGAGTGATGAACCTATTCGCATAGCAGGCTACACCTTC. It codes for CAWSDEPIRIAGYTF.

This clonotype was counted many times. V gene TRBV13 combines with J gene TRBJ2-1; 12 nucleotides align to TRBD2. The V segment lost 5 bases and the J segment 0 bases; nucleotides outside the gene matches: 5. In germline, CDR1 is PRHDT, CDR2 FYEKMQ (reference sequence). This CDR3 comprises 17 residues. The CDR3 DNA sequence: TGTGCCAGCAGCCGGTCTAGCGGGGGGGCCTCCTACAATGAGCAGTTCTTC. This sequence encodes CASSRSSGGASYNEQFF. Together with reference TRBV13 and TRBJ2-1, the CDR3 gives the full variable domain: AAGVIQSPRHLIKEKRETATLKCYPIPRHDTVYWYQQGPGQDPQFLISFYEKMQSDKGSIPDRFSAQQFSDYHSELNMSSLELGDSALYFCASSRSSGGASYNEQFFGPGTRLTVL.

This clonotype has a count of ten or more. This sequence joins TRBV13 and TRBJ2-1, with a tentative D call TRBD1 (5 bases). The CDR3 has 16 residues. Per the germline V gene, CDR1 is PRHDT and CDR2 is FYEKMQ (reference sequence). The germline V and J ends were trimmed by 3 bases and 2 bases, with 14 bases remaining between them. The CDR3 DNA reads TGTGCCAGCAGCTTGGGGCACTCTCTTACCTACAATGAGCAGTTCTTC. It translates to CASSLGHSLTYNEQFF.

The rearrangement links TRBV18 to TRBJ1-2; D call uncertain. From germline, CDR1 is KGHSH and CDR2 LQKENI. V shed 2 bases and J shed 4 bases, with 20 bases lying between them. This CDR3 spans 17 amino acids. CDR3 loop: CASSPGSLLINFYGYTF. The CDR3 coding sequence is TGTGCCAGCTCACCAGGGAGCCTCCTAATAAACTTCTATGGCTACACCTTC.

This clonotype was counted between two and nine times. CDR3 in amino acids: CATSSSIRVVDTEAFF. The CDR3 DNA reads as TGTGCCACCAGCAGTAGTATCAGGGTCGTGGACACTGAAGCTTTCTTT. V and J are TRBV15 and TRBJ1-1, with TRBD1 as a possible D gene (5 bases). The CDR3 covers 16 residues. V gave up 3 bases and J gave up 3 bases, with 17 bases separating them. Germline V gives CDR1 LNHNV, CDR2 YYDKDF (reference sequence).

This clonotype has a handful of counts. The V and J genes are TRBV19 and TRBJ2-7, with 10 nucleotides matching TRBD1. The CDR3 covers 14 residues. Germline V CDR1 and CDR2: LNHDA, SQIVND (reference sequence). With 3 bases clipped from V and 6 bases from J, the junction kept 5 bases outside the gene matches. CDR3 residues: CASSIPGQGREQYF. The CDR3 DNA reads as TGTGCCAGTAGTATCCCGGGACAGGGGCGCGAGCAGTACTTC.

This clonotype occurred many times. The J gene is TRBJ1-5, the V gene TRBV7-8; D gene unclear. Trimming removed 4 bases at V and 0 bases at J, with 13 bases between. The CDR3 has 16 amino acids. CDR1 SGHVS and CDR2 FQNEAQ come from the germline V gene. The chain's CDR3 is CASSSEGRLSNQPQHF. DNA of the CDR3: TGTGCCAGCAGCTCGGAGGGAAGACTTAGCAATCAGCCCCAGCATTTT. Together with reference TRBV7-8 and TRBJ1-5, the CDR3 gives the full variable domain: GAGVSQSPRYKVAKRGQDVALRCDPISGHVSLFWYQQALGQGPEFLTYFQNEAQLDKSGLPSDRFFAERPEGSVSTLKIQRTQQEDSAVYLCASSSEGRLSNQPQHFGDGTRLSIL.

The chain joins TRBV20-1 to TRBJ1-2, with D uncertain. From germline, CDR1 is DFQATT and CDR2 SNEGSKA (reference sequence). The CDR3 covers 11 residues. For the CDR3, the DNA is TGCAGCATGAGGCTGGACTATGGCTACACCTTC. Residues: CSMRLDYGYTF.

Many counts were recorded for this clonotype. This sequence joins TRBV20-1 and TRBJ2-1; 13 positions agree with TRBD2. Germline V gene sequence: CDR1 DFQATT, CDR2 SNEGSKA (reference sequence). V lost 2 bases and J lost 6; bases outside the gene matches: 4. There are 15 residues in the CDR3. The CDR3 sequence: CSARRLAGGINEQFF. Written as DNA, the CDR3 is TGCAGTGCTAGACGACTAGCGGGGGGAATCAATGAGCAGTTCTTC.